The next 9 T cell receptor beta chains were all read from a single sample in a study of T-cell memory formation after mild COVID-19. TCRdb re-analysed the 5' RACE reads in MiXCR, keeping a single row per CDR3 protein. The top ten clones hold roughly 2% of a sample with roughly 130,000 distinct CDR3 sequences, 5% to 6.5% of them seen once. The sample comprised PBMCs or a T cell subset sorted from them (not recorded which). These receptors all come from an adult woman who had mild COVID-19 (a few samples of this study predate the infection). Cell type and time point are not known.

CDR3: CASSLDRGSSYEQYF. The CDR3 coding sequence is TGTGCCAGCAGCTTAGATAGGGGGAGCTCCTACGAGCAGTACTTC. The chain couples TRBV7-9 to TRBJ2-7, with D possibly matching TRBD1 (6 bases). Trimming pared 1 base from V and 0 bases from J, leaving 10 bases between. The length of the CDR3 is 15 residues. Germline CDR1 and CDR2: SEHNR and FQNEAQ (reference sequence).

This clonotype was counted between two and nine times. The chain employs TRBV6-1 and TRBJ2-3; D ambiguous. The CDR3 has 13 residues. CDR1 is MNHNS and CDR2 is SASEGT in the germline V gene. V was trimmed by 11 bases and J by 8 bases, leaving 20 bases between them. Here the CDR3 reads CAGEASQLGTQYF. Here the CDR3 DNA reads TGTGCCGGAGAGGCTTCCCAGCTCGGTACGCAGTATTTT.

This chain connects TRBV12-3 or TRBV12-4 to TRBJ2-2; D is undetermined. Deletions cut 8 bases from V and 0 bases from J, with 13 bases between. The CDR3 totals 15 residues. The CDR3 sequence: CASLNSGSNTGELFF. Written as DNA, the CDR3 is TGTGCCAGCCTCAACAGTGGATCGAACACCGGGGAGCTGTTTTTT.

Only a few counts were recorded for this clonotype. The chain is built from TRBV4-2 and TRBJ1-6; D is unresolved. From germline, CDR1 is LGHNA and CDR2 YNFKEQ. The CDR3 is made up of 17 amino acids. The ends were cut back, 0 bases at V and 6 bases at J, with 15 bases in the middle. CDR3 DNA: TGTGCCAGCAGCCAAGAGGAACTCCGGGCGTCTAATTCACCCCTCCACTTT. Translated, it gives CASSQEELRASNSPLHF.

For the CDR3, the DNA is TGTGCCAGCAGCCAAGATGGGGGGCAGGGGTATCAGCCCCAGCATTTT. Protein: CASSQDGGQGYQPQHF. This chain joins TRBV4-2 and TRBJ1-5, with a possible D match to TRBD1 (6 bases). The CDR3 runs 16 residues. Germline values: CDR1 LGHNA, CDR2 YNFKEQ. Trimming took 0 bases from V and 5 from J, leaving 14 bases between them.

This clonotype has only a few counts. The chain links TRBV6-5 to TRBJ1-1; TRBD1 agrees at 9 bases. With V trimmed by 6 bases and J by 0 bases, 5 bases remained unmatched. Germline V gene sequence: CDR1 MNHEY, CDR2 SVGAGI. The CDR3 loop spans 15 amino acids. CDR3 nucleotide sequence: TGTGCCAGCAGCTTAGGACAGGGGTTGAACACTGAAGCTTTCTTT. Translation: CASSLGQGLNTEAFF.

The chain employs TRBV30 and TRBJ2-7; 9 bases are a match to TRBD1. J was trimmed by 4 bases and V by 4 bases; bases with no gene match: 11. This CDR3 is 15 amino acids long. In germline, CDR1 is GTSNPN, CDR2 SVGIG (reference sequence). CDR3 nucleotides: TGTGCCTGGACCTCCAACAGGGGGCTAGAGTACGAGCAGTACTTC. The encoded protein is CAWTSNRGLEYEQYF.

The chain links TRBV20-1 to TRBJ2-1; 7 nucleotides line up with TRBD2. The CDR3 extends over 15 amino acids. Germline values: CDR1 DFQATT, CDR2 SNEGSKA (reference sequence). Trimming took 5 bases from V and 4 from J; bases not matched to a gene: 11. The CDR3 bases are TGCAGTGCTCAGACTAGCTCTTCCCCTTACAATGAGCAGTTCTTC. It encodes CSAQTSSSPYNEQFF.

This clonotype was picked up a small number of times. The genes are TRBV5-1 and TRBJ1-6; no firm D call. This CDR3 comprises 15 residues. Germline assignment: CDR1 SGHRS and CDR2 YFSETQ. V was trimmed by 6 bases and J by 0 bases, leaving 10 bases between them. CDR3 amino acids: CASNWESSYNSPLHF. The CDR3 nucleotides are TGCGCCAGCAACTGGGAGAGCTCCTATAATTCACCCCTCCACTTT.